The source of this T cell receptor beta chain is a study of blood T cell repertoires in COVID-19. Study-wide context: Sites across the United States, Italy and Spain contributed samples from acute and convalescent COVID-19.

Participants' own reports of clinical history determined their cohort assignment. Resolution of symptoms, clearance, or two negative PCRs was present in recovered Cohort 3 donors. TCRdb's table, derived via immunoSEQ multiplex PCR, lists solely in-frame clones and lacks some. The profile shows some 100,000 clones, 80% to 90% of them singletons. This clonotype was sampled from a woman between 45 and 65 years old who had recovered from COVID-19. Sequencing was done on a sample of PBMCs or T cells enriched from blood (not recorded which).

In DNA, the CDR3 is TGTGCCACTGAAGGGGCCGGGAGCAATCAGCCCCAGCATTTT. It specifies CATEGAGSNQPQHF. This chain uses TRBV28 with TRBJ1-5; possibly TRBD1 for D (5 bases). Trimming stripped 10 bases from V and 1 base from J, with 14 bases between. The CDR3 has 14 amino acids. Germline CDR1 reads MDHEN; CDR2 reads SYDVKM.